Listed below are T cell receptor beta chains from one sample, sequenced in a study of T-cell memory formation after mild COVID-19. TCRdb re-analysed the 5' RACE reads in MiXCR, keeping a single row per CDR3 protein. The sample lists 300,000 to 400,000 distinct CDR3 sequences; more than 15% were seen once. The sample was PBMCs or a T cell subset sorted from them (not recorded which). These receptors all stem from a man aged 18 to 30 who had mild COVID-19 (a few samples of this study predate the infection). Cell type and time point are not known. The CDR3 runs from the conserved cysteine through the conserved F or W. D genes are given only for firm matches. Clone size is given for some rows only: seen once, a few or many times, or a class if the clone is expanded.

D gene: TRBD1; V gene: TRBV6-2/TRBV6-3; clone size: few; J gene: TRBJ1-1; CDR3 protein: CASRDRGGTEAFF; CDR3 DNA: TGTGCCAGCCGCGACAGGGGGGGTACTGAAGCTTTCTTT
D gene: TRBD2; V gene: TRBV30; clone size: -; J gene: TRBJ2-1; CDR3 protein: CAWSANGGADEQFF; CDR3 DNA: TGTGCCTGGAGTGCCAACGGGGGGGCAGATGAGCAGTTCTTC
D gene: -; V gene: TRBV4-3; clone size: -; J gene: TRBJ2-4; CDR3 protein: CASSKGGSGGDIQYF; CDR3 DNA: TGCGCCAGCAGCAAAGGCGGTTCCGGGGGAGACATTCAGTACTTC
D gene: -; V gene: TRBV20-1; clone size: -; J gene: TRBJ1-2; CDR3 protein: CSARSGNYGYTF; CDR3 DNA: TGCAGTGCCAGATCGGGTAACTATGGCTACACCTTC
D gene: -; V gene: TRBV3-1; clone size: -; J gene: TRBJ2-5; CDR3 protein: CASTPPFRGGETQYF; CDR3 DNA: TGTGCCAGCACCCCCCCGTTTAGGGGGGGAGAGACCCAGTACTTC
D gene: -; V gene: TRBV5-1; clone size: -; J gene: TRBJ2-1; CDR3 protein: CASSLGTGPYNEQFF; CDR3 DNA: TGCGCCAGCAGCTTGGGCACAGGTCCCTACAATGAGCAGTTCTTC
D gene: -; V gene: TRBV9; clone size: few; J gene: TRBJ2-3; CDR3 protein: CASSVGGESTDTQYF; CDR3 DNA: TGTGCCAGCAGCGTAGGAGGGGAGAGCACAGATACGCAGTATTTT
D gene: -; V gene: TRBV7-2; clone size: many; J gene: TRBJ2-3; CDR3 protein: CASSLGGGRTDTQYF; CDR3 DNA: TGTGCCAGCAGCCTAGGGGGGGGACGCACAGATACGCAGTATTTT
D gene: TRBD1; V gene: TRBV20-1; clone size: -; J gene: TRBJ1-5; CDR3 protein: CSARDGQGNQPQHF; CDR3 DNA: TGCAGTGCTAGAGATGGACAGGGCAATCAGCCCCAGCATTTT
D gene: -; V gene: TRBV7-9; clone size: few; J gene: TRBJ2-2; CDR3 protein: CASGKPGQRRSGELFF; CDR3 DNA: TGTGCCAGCGGCAAACCGGGACAAAGGAGGTCCGGGGAGCTGTTTTTT
D gene: -; V gene: TRBV10-3; clone size: few; J gene: TRBJ1-1; CDR3 protein: CAISDHRGVAEAFF; CDR3 DNA: TGTGCCATCAGTGACCATCGAGGGGTCGCTGAAGCTTTCTTT
D gene: -; V gene: TRBV3-1; clone size: few; J gene: TRBJ1-1; CDR3 protein: CASSRAGQKAFF; CDR3 DNA: TGTGCCAGCAGCCGGGCCGGACAGAAAGCTTTCTTT
D gene: -; V gene: TRBV5-1; clone size: -; J gene: TRBJ1-6; CDR3 protein: CASSKRGGDSNSPLHF; CDR3 DNA: TGCGCCAGCAGTAAGAGAGGGGGGGACTCTAATTCACCCCTCCACTTT
D gene: -; V gene: TRBV5-1; clone size: many; J gene: TRBJ2-5; CDR3 protein: CASSLPRTEIQETQYF; CDR3 DNA: TGCGCCAGCAGCTTACCTCGGACAGAGATACAAGAGACCCAGTACTTC
D gene: TRBD1; V gene: TRBV11-1; clone size: -; J gene: TRBJ2-6; CDR3 protein: CASSRWDRGSGANVLTF; CDR3 DNA: TGTGCCAGCAGCCGCTGGGACAGGGGTTCAGGGGCCAACGTCCTGACTTTC
D gene: TRBD2; V gene: TRBV7-9; clone size: -; J gene: TRBJ2-3; CDR3 protein: CASSSAGLAGGLGTDTQYF; CDR3 DNA: TGTGCCAGCAGCTCGGCGGGACTAGCGGGGGGGCTCGGCACAGATACGCAGTATTTT
D gene: TRBD1; V gene: TRBV4-1; clone size: many; J gene: TRBJ1-6; CDR3 protein: CASSQWTGGNSPLHF; CDR3 DNA: TGCGCCAGCAGCCAATGGACAGGGGGAAATTCACCCCTCCACTTT
D gene: -; V gene: TRBV20-1; clone size: -; J gene: TRBJ2-3; CDR3 protein: CSAPVDGDTQYF; CDR3 DNA: TGCAGTGCTCCGGTCGACGGGGATACGCAGTATTTT
D gene: TRBD1; V gene: TRBV5-1; clone size: -; J gene: TRBJ2-2; CDR3 protein: CASSPRQGIETGELFF; CDR3 DNA: TGCGCCAGCAGCCCAAGACAGGGAATAGAGACCGGGGAGCTGTTTTTT
D gene: TRBD1; V gene: TRBV4-2; clone size: -; J gene: TRBJ1-2; CDR3 protein: CASSQVGTGVYYGYTF; CDR3 DNA: TGTGCCAGCAGCCAAGTAGGGACAGGGGTGTACTATGGCTACACCTTC
D gene: TRBD1; V gene: TRBV7-6; clone size: few; J gene: TRBJ2-3; CDR3 protein: CASSLVGGTGEDTQYF; CDR3 DNA: TGTGCCAGCAGCTTAGTTGGGGGGACAGGCGAAGATACGCAGTATTTT
D gene: TRBD1; V gene: TRBV5-1; clone size: -; J gene: TRBJ1-2; CDR3 protein: CASSLSDRGIRYGYTF; CDR3 DNA: TGCGCCAGCAGCCTATCGGACAGGGGAATTCGCTATGGCTACACCTTC